One and the same sample provided the 17 T cell receptor beta chains below, sequenced in a study of long-term antiretroviral therapy in people with HIV. Run at survey level, the immunoSEQ assay was version v3.0. Some clones are missing from TCRdb's copy, which holds only in-frame ones; the method was immunoSEQ multiplex PCR. The sample contains 24,000 or so clones, 85% to 95% of which appear only once. The sequenced sample was unsorted PBMCs, obtained roughly 5.1 years after starting antiretroviral therapy. These receptors all come from a woman between 45 and 65 years old with HIV.

This clone was observed a handful of times. The chain couples TRBV27 to TRBJ2-7; the D is unclear. V was shortened by 5 bases and J by 4 bases, with 21 bases between the two germline ends. Per germline, CDR1 MNHEY and CDR2 SMNVEV (reference sequence). The CDR3 is 16 amino acids. CDR3 sequence: CASSLFLSNLGYEQYF. The CDR3 DNA reads as TGTGCCAGCAGTCTCTTTTTAAGCAACCTGGGTTACGAGCAGTACTTC.

This chain links TRBV14 with TRBJ1-2; D not certain. Per the germline V gene, CDR1 is SGHDN and CDR2 is FVKESK. Trimming took 0 bases from V and 14 from J, leaving 19 bases between them. This CDR3 has 14 residues. The chain's CDR3 is CASSQDWSASVKTF. CDR3 DNA sequence: TGTGCCAGCAGCCAAGATTGGTCTGCCTCGGTGAAGACCTTC.

The chain joins TRBV7-9 to TRBJ2-1; D not certain. The CDR3 is 13 residues long. Germline lookup yields CDR1 SEHNR and CDR2 FQNEAQ (reference sequence). V dropped 6 bases and J dropped 7 bases, with 13 bases sitting between them. CDR3 in DNA: TGTGCCAGCAGAACATCCAGCGAGAATGAGCAGTTCTTC. Translating gives CASRTSSENEQFF.

The rearrangement joins TRBV7-9 to TRBJ1-4; D unresolved. The CDR3 runs to 12 residues. Per germline, CDR1 SEHNR and CDR2 FQNEAQ (reference sequence). Trimming took 1 base from V and 7 from J, leaving 4 bases between them. CDR3 in DNA: TGTGCCAGCAGCTTAGAAGGTGAAAAACTGTTTTTT. This codes for CASSLEGEKLFF.

Here the CDR3 DNA reads TGTGCCAGCAGCCCATCCCTAGCGACCTACAATGAGCAGTTCTTC. Amino acids: CASSPSLATYNEQFF. V is TRBV27 and J is TRBJ2-1; tentatively, D is TRBD2 (6 bases). V was pared by 6 bases and J by 2 bases, with 14 bases between. The germline V gene encodes CDR1 MNHEY and CDR2 SMNVEV (reference sequence). CDR3 size: 15 residues.

A remark on this clone: Relative to the germline gene, one junction end is altered; a read error may explain this. The same CDR3 can be traced to other DNA sequences in this sample. This chain connects TRBV5-1 to TRBJ2-7, with TRBD2 identical over 14 bases. The CDR3 is made up of 16 amino acids. Germline V gene data show CDR1 as SGHRS and CDR2 as YFSETQ. This chain's CDR3 is CASSLAGTSGSYEQYF. Written as DNA, the CDR3 is TGCGCCAGCAGCTTGGCTGGGACTAGCGGGAGCTACGAACAGTACTTC.

The V gene is TRBV7-9, the J gene TRBJ1-5; 7 nucleotides match TRBD1. The ends lost 5 bases at V and 1 base at J; junction bases unmatched: 11. This CDR3 spans 17 amino acids. Germline loops: CDR1 SEHNR, CDR2 FQNEAQ (reference sequence). CDR3 nucleotide sequence: TGTGCCAGCAGCGGAGGACAGGAGGTAGGGAGCAATCAGCCCCAGCATTTT. This sequence encodes CASSGGQEVGSNQPQHF.

This clone is a singleton in its sample. The rearrangement links TRBV28 to TRBJ2-1, with D possibly TRBD2 on 6 matching bases. The CDR3 extends over 12 amino acids. Germline-derived CDR1 and CDR2 are MDHEN and SYDVKM. Deletions cut 8 bases from V and 7 bases from J, with 12 bases between. The CDR3 region has the DNA TGTGCCAGCCTAGGAGGGTTGAATGAGCAGTTCTTC. This encodes CASLGGLNEQFF.

In its sample, this clone was seen a few times. Additional DNA sequences in this sample encode the identical CDR3. This chain links TRBV28 with TRBJ2-5; D may be TRBD2 (5 bases). Germline V CDR1 and CDR2: MDHEN, SYDVKM. Trimming took 2 bases from V and 2 from J, leaving 6 bases between them. The CDR3 extends over 13 amino acids. In DNA, the CDR3 is TGTGCCAGCAGTTTAGGAGGACAAGAGACCCAGTACTTC. Translated, it gives CASSLGGQETQYF.

The rearrangement uses TRBV7-6 and TRBJ2-7; D is perhaps TRBD2 (6 bases). The length of the CDR3 is 15 residues. Germline CDR1 is SGHVS and CDR2 is FNYEAQ. Trimming removed 4 bases from V and 2 bases from J, with 15 bases in between. This chain's CDR3 is CASSSGGRTPYEQYF. CDR3 bases: TGTGCCAGCAGCTCTGGGGGGAGGACTCCCTACGAGCAGTACTTC.

This rearrangement joins TRBV6-5 to TRBJ2-7; 7 nucleotides align to TRBD1. Germline V gene sequence: CDR1 MNHEY, CDR2 SVGAGI. The CDR3 is 15 amino acids. V lost 3 bases and J lost 2; bases outside the gene matches: 7. The CDR3 DNA is TGTGCCAGCAGTTATACGGGACAGATACCCTACGAGCAGTACTTC. Translating it yields CASSYTGQIPYEQYF.

The V and J genes are TRBV27 and TRBJ1-5, with 7 bases that match TRBD1. Germline V gene lookup returns CDR1 MNHEY and CDR2 SMNVEV (reference sequence). V shed 0 bases, J shed 6 bases, and the junction held 14 bases outside the gene matches. This CDR3 spans 18 amino acids. The CDR3 DNA sequence: TGTGCCAGCAGTTTATCGCGCTCAGGGGGAGGTTTGAGTCAGCCCCAGCATTTT. Amino acids: CASSLSRSGGGLSQPQHF.

The CDR3 nucleotides read TGTGCCAGCCAGGATTATGGACTAGAAGCCAAAAACATTCAGTACTTC. Translated: CASQDYGLEAKNIQYF. The chain employs TRBV5-4 and TRBJ2-4, with 7 bases that match TRBD2. This CDR3 is 16 amino acids long. V gave up 7 bases and J gave up 0 bases; unmatched junction bases: 10. Germline lookup yields CDR1 SGHNT and CDR2 YYREEE (reference sequence).

This chain uses TRBV25-1 with TRBJ1-1; D is unclear. The CDR3 spans 14 residues. Trimming pared 4 bases from V and 2 bases from J, leaving 11 bases between. CDR1 MGHDK and CDR2 SYGVNS come from the germline V gene. For the CDR3, the DNA is TGTGCCAGCAGTGGCGGGCCCTTAAACACTGAAGCTTTCTTT. The encoded protein is CASSGGPLNTEAFF.

The chain uses TRBV7-2 and TRBJ2-3; D gene uncertain. Germline V gives CDR1 SGHTA, CDR2 FQGNSA. The CDR3 extends over 15 amino acids. Trimming shortened V by 2 bases and J by 0 bases, and 9 bases separated the two germline ends. Here the CDR3 reads CASSLIWGSTDTQYF. In DNA, the CDR3 is TGTGCCAGCAGCTTAATATGGGGAAGCACAGATACGCAGTATTTT.

V is TRBV6-1 and J is TRBJ1-2; TRBD1 is a possible D gene (5 bases). Germline-derived CDR1 and CDR2 are MNHNS and SASEGT. This CDR3 region has 13 residues. V dropped 5 bases and J dropped 4 bases, with 11 bases sitting between them. The CDR3 spells CASSSPGPYGYTF. The CDR3 DNA reads TGTGCCAGCAGTTCTCCGGGACCCTATGGCTACACCTTC.

The J gene is TRBJ2-7, the V gene TRBV7-9, with TRBD1 matching 10 bases. CDR3 length: 14 residues. Germline CDR1 and CDR2: SEHNR and FQNEAQ (reference sequence). Unmatched junction bases numbered 2, after V lost 2 bases and J lost 4 bases. The CDR3 here is CASSLRQGAYEQYF. The DNA for the CDR3 is TGTGCCAGCAGCTTAAGACAGGGGGCGTACGAGCAGTACTTC.